The entry that follows covers one T cell receptor (beta chain) sequence. The sample originates from a study of control samples from healthy donors and cancer patients. Using immunoSEQ multiplex PCR, the repertoire was profiled, and TCRdb retains in-frame clones only, with some absent. The sample comprises around 150,000 clones, roughly 90% of which are singletons, and around 13% rests with the top ten. Between the trimmed V and J ends, which lost 1 base and 0 bases, there was a span of 4 bases. The CDR3 runs to 13 residues. The chain couples TRBV12-3 or TRBV12-4 to TRBJ2-7; D unresolved. Sample: blood. The clonotype originates from a man aged 30 to 45 in good health. In DNA form, the CDR3 reads TGTGCCAGCAGTTTAGGGGTCTCCTACGAGCAGTACTTC. Translation: CASSLGVSYEQYF.